A selection of T cell receptor beta chains follows, all from one sample in a study of T-cell reconstitution after alpha-beta-depleted transplantation in children. TCRdb fed the PCR reads into MiXCR, producing one record per CDR3 protein. Here the sample spans more than 450,000 distinct CDR3 sequences, 15% to 20% being singletons. The sequencing here drew on PBMCs from the stem cell graft donor, taken from the stem cell graft. Every receptor here comes from a human donor who donated a stem cell graft to a child with acute lymphoblastic leukemia. The CDR3 runs from the conserved cysteine through the conserved F or W. Fields, in order: V gene, J gene, clone size, D gene, CDR3 DNA, CDR3 protein. D genes are given only for firm matches. The size entry is marked missing in some rows and otherwise reads once, few, many or a size class.

v_gene: TRBV7-9
j_gene: TRBJ1-2
abundance: NA
d_gene: TRBD1
CDR3nt: TGTGCCAGCACCGGACAGGGAAGGGGACTGAACTATGGCTACACCTTC
CDR3aa: CASTGQGRGLNYGYTF

v_gene: TRBV19
j_gene: TRBJ1-5
abundance: NA
d_gene: NA
CDR3nt: TGTGCCACCGGGGGCGCGGAGCCCCAGCATTTT
CDR3aa: CATGGAEPQHF

v_gene: TRBV29-1
j_gene: TRBJ1-1
abundance: NA
d_gene: TRBD1
CDR3nt: TGCAGCGTTGAATGGGGACAGGAGGGTGCTGAAGCTTTCTTT
CDR3aa: CSVEWGQEGAEAFF

v_gene: TRBV20-1
j_gene: TRBJ1-1
abundance: few
d_gene: NA
CDR3nt: TGCAGTGCTAGAGATCTATGGGCGGCCATGACCACTGAAGCTTTCTTT
CDR3aa: CSARDLWAAMTTEAFF

v_gene: TRBV7-9
j_gene: TRBJ2-7
abundance: NA
d_gene: TRBD1
CDR3nt: TGTGCCAGCAGCTCGTCCCGGGACAGGGTCTACGAGCAGTACTTC
CDR3aa: CASSSSRDRVYEQYF

v_gene: TRBV7-1
j_gene: TRBJ1-5
abundance: NA
d_gene: TRBD1
CDR3nt: TGTGCCAGCAGCTCAGGACAGGGGATCAATCAGCCCCAGCATTTT
CDR3aa: CASSSGQGINQPQHF

v_gene: TRBV5-1
j_gene: TRBJ2-1
abundance: many
d_gene: NA
CDR3nt: TGCGCCAGCAGCGCGGGACTGTACAATGAGCAGTTCTTC
CDR3aa: CASSAGLYNEQFF

v_gene: TRBV7-9
j_gene: TRBJ2-5
abundance: NA
d_gene: TRBD1
CDR3nt: TGTGCCAGCAGCCCCCGTTTTGGACAGGGGAAAGAGACCCAGTACTTC
CDR3aa: CASSPRFGQGKETQYF

v_gene: TRBV5-1
j_gene: TRBJ1-1
abundance: NA
d_gene: NA
CDR3nt: TGCGCCAGCAGCTTGGAAGGAGTTATGAACACTGAAGCTTTCTTT
CDR3aa: CASSLEGVMNTEAFF

v_gene: TRBV20-1
j_gene: TRBJ2-1
abundance: NA
d_gene: NA
CDR3nt: TGCAGTGCTGGGGGCCGGATATACAATGAGCAGTTCTTC
CDR3aa: CSAGGRIYNEQFF

v_gene: TRBV7-9
j_gene: TRBJ1-1
abundance: NA
d_gene: NA
CDR3nt: TGTGCCAGCAACCCTACGGCCAGGATGAACACTGAAGCTTTCTTT
CDR3aa: CASNPTARMNTEAFF

v_gene: TRBV6-2/TRBV6-3
j_gene: TRBJ2-7
abundance: few
d_gene: NA
CDR3nt: TGTGCCAGCAGTTACTTTAGCGGAAGCCGCTACGAGCAGTACTTC
CDR3aa: CASSYFSGSRYEQYF

v_gene: TRBV11-2
j_gene: TRBJ2-7
abundance: many
d_gene: NA
CDR3nt: TGTGCCAGCAGCCTATCGGACCTCCCCTACGAGCAGTACTTC
CDR3aa: CASSLSDLPYEQYF